This TCR beta chain was obtained from a study of prognosis after radiotherapy for stage I lung cancer. Study-level results: Where distant metastases developed, patients had lower Shannon entropy after stereotactic body radiation therapy.

Relative to its sample, this clonotype is medium-sized. The antigen remains undetermined. The CDR3 runs to 13 residues. Germline V gene lookup returns CDR1 ENHRY and CDR2 SYGVKD. V lost 2 bases and J lost 12, with 14 bases in between. Amplification of the TCR beta CDR3 (from genomic DNA) was done by two-round multiplex PCR. Primers specific to each TRBV and TRBJ gene were used in first-round PCR. TCRdb re-called the multiplex PCR reads through MiXCR, storing one row per CDR3 protein. The sample lists about 11,000 distinct CDR3 sequences, about 54% occurring once. This receptor was obtained from a donor over 45 with non-small cell lung cancer. This chain uses TRBV10-3 with TRBJ2-1; D may be TRBD1 or TRBD2 (5 bases each). The specimen was PBMCs, collected before or after stereotactic body radiation therapy (not recorded which). CDR3 in amino acids: CAISEDRDDGQFF. In DNA, the CDR3 is TGTGCCATCAGTGAGGACCGGGACGACGGGCAGTTCTTC.